Each of the 15 T cell receptor beta chains below was sequenced from the same sample in a study of human T cells and chemical hapten exposure. TCRdb reprocessed the RACE reads with MiXCR, giving one entry per CDR3 protein. The table records around 330,000 distinct CDR3 sequences, roughly 6% of them present only once. The time point denotes: pre-sensitization, week 0. The treatment is: therapeutic diphenylcyclopropenone sensitization with weekly scalp DPC. The sequencing here drew on whole blood, taken in connection with sensitization to the hapten diphenylcyclopropenone (DPC). These TCRs come from a woman aged 18 to 35 with alopecia areata. Some clones in this sample may be carry-over from other donors' samples.

This clonotype was seen ten or more times. J is TRBJ2-7 and V is TRBV5-6; TRBD1 is a possible D gene (6 bases). CDR3 length: 14 residues. V shed 0 bases and J shed 3 bases, with 10 bases lying between them. The germline V gene has CDR1 SGHDT and CDR2 YYEEEE. CDR3 sequence (DNA): TGTGCCAGCAGCTTGGGACAGGACCACTACGAGCAGTACTTC. Amino acid sequence: CASSLGQDHYEQYF.

The CDR3, as DNA: TGTGCCATCAGAGACGGGCCGAATTCACCCCTCCACTTT. Translation: CAIRDGPNSPLHF. The J gene is TRBJ1-6, the V gene TRBV10-3; D is uncertain. The length of the CDR3 is 13 residues. V was clipped by 6 bases and J by 7 bases, with 10 bases between them. Germline lookup yields CDR1 ENHRY and CDR2 SYGVKD.

The CDR3 coding sequence is TGCGCCAGCAGCCAGGGGGGCAACCAGTCCCCTGAAGCTTTCTTT. It translates to CASSQGGNQSPEAFF. This chain links TRBV4-1 with TRBJ1-1; possible D gene TRBD1, 6 bases. The CDR3 consists of 15 residues. Germline V lookup: CDR1 MGHRA, CDR2 YSYEKL. Deletions cut 3 bases from V and 6 bases from J, with 17 bases between.

This clonotype was recorded many times. The chain carries TRBV6-2 or TRBV6-3 and TRBJ1-2; TRBD1 might be the D (5 bases). The CDR3 is 14 amino acids. Trimming took 6 bases from V and 7 from J, leaving 18 bases between them. Germline assignment: CDR1 MNHEY and CDR2 SVGEGT. Here the CDR3 DNA reads TGTGCCAGCAGCTCTCAGGGCCGGGCCCCTGGCTACACCTTC. Amino acid sequence: CASSSQGRAPGYTF.

Many counts were recorded for this clonotype. This chain connects TRBV12-3 or TRBV12-4 to TRBJ2-6; D is unclear. This CDR3 region has 18 residues. Trimming took 1 base from V and 0 from J, leaving 13 bases between them. CDR3 in DNA: TGTGCCAGCAGTTTAGTCCCGGACGGTCACTCTGGGGCCAACGTCCTGACTTTC. This sequence encodes CASSLVPDGHSGANVLTF.

In this sample, this clonotype turned up many times. The chain employs TRBV3-1 and TRBJ2-3; 10 bases align to TRBD2. Germline V CDR1 and CDR2: LGHDT, YNNKEL (reference sequence). The CDR3 runs 15 residues. The ends lost 0 bases at V and 9 bases at J; junction bases unmatched: 6. CDR3 coding DNA: TGTGCCAGCAGCCAAGATGCGGCTAGCGGGGGCACGCAGTATTTT. Protein product: CASSQDAASGGTQYF.

This clonotype was detected only a few times. CDR3 amino acids: CASSSTLHYGYTF. In DNA form, the CDR3 reads TGCGCCAGCAGTTCTACCCTTCACTATGGCTACACCTTC. V usage is TRBV5-1 and J usage is TRBJ1-2; D call uncertain. Trimming took 5 bases from V and 3 from J, leaving 11 bases between them. CDR1 and CDR2 (germline): SGHRS, YFSETQ. CDR3 size: 13 residues.

This clonotype was seen a handful of times. V and J are TRBV27 and TRBJ1-4; TRBD1 might be the D (6 bases). This CDR3 contains 16 residues. CDR1 MNHEY and CDR2 SMNVEV come from the germline V gene (reference sequence). Trimming shortened V by 5 bases and J by 3 bases, and 16 bases separated the two germline ends. This chain's CDR3 is CASSHNPGAANEKLFF. CDR3 DNA: TGTGCCAGCAGTCACAACCCAGGGGCGGCTAATGAAAAACTGTTTTTT.

This clonotype has at least ten counts. This chain links TRBV7-6 with TRBJ1-1; D possibly corresponds to TRBD1 (5 bases). The V gene lost 8 bases and the J gene lost 0 bases, with 13 bases spanning the gap. CDR3 size: 14 residues. Germline assignment: CDR1 SGHVS and CDR2 FNYEAQ. CDR3 protein: CASAVGGLNTEAFF. The CDR3 DNA follows: TGTGCCAGCGCAGTGGGGGGGTTGAACACTGAAGCTTTCTTT.

In this sample, this clonotype turned up many times. The V gene is TRBV7-2, the J gene TRBJ2-3, with TRBD1 as a possible D gene (6 bases). Germline V CDR1 and CDR2: SGHTA, FQGNSA. With 6 bases removed from V and 6 bases from J, the gap between germline ends came to 19 bases. CDR3 length: 15 residues. CDR3 sequence: CASRTDRLESDTQYF. The DNA of the CDR3 is TGTGCCAGCAGAACCGACAGGCTAGAGAGCGATACGCAGTATTTT.

This clonotype came up a few times. This chain links TRBV6-2 or TRBV6-3 with TRBJ2-3; D gene unclear. The CDR3 length is 16 residues. V dropped 6 bases and J dropped 2 bases, with 18 bases sitting between them. Germline V CDR1 and CDR2: MNHEY, SVGEGT. The DNA of the CDR3 is TGTGCCAGCAGCCCTCAGAGCGCGGTCAACACAGATACGCAGTATTTT. Translating it yields CASSPQSAVNTDTQYF.

The chain has TRBV5-1 and TRBJ2-3; 7 nucleotides line up with TRBD1. The V gene end was trimmed by 5 bases and the J gene end by 3 bases; junction bases not matched to a gene: 6. The V gene's germline CDR1 is SGHRS and CDR2 YFSETQ. The CDR3 sequence is 14 residues long. The CDR3 nucleotides are TGCGCCAGCAGTACGGGACAGCTAACAGATACGCAGTATTTT. Translation: CASSTGQLTDTQYF. Together with reference TRBV5-1 and TRBJ2-3, the CDR3 gives the full variable domain: KAGVTQTPRYLIKTRGQQVTLSCSPISGHRSVSWYQQTPGQGLQFLFEYFSETQRNKGNFPGRFSGRQFSNSRSEMNVSTLELGDSALYLCASSTGQLTDTQYFGPGTRLTVL.

This clonotype was observed many times. This chain joins TRBV20-1 and TRBJ1-2; 8 bases map to TRBD1. Germline-derived CDR1 and CDR2 are DFQATT and SNEGSKA (reference sequence). CDR3 length: 16 amino acids. V lost 6 bases and J lost 4; bases outside the gene matches: 16. This CDR3 is CSASGQALSPLYGYTF. The DNA of the CDR3 is TGCAGTGCCTCGGGACAGGCACTGTCCCCCCTCTATGGCTACACCTTC.

This clonotype was seen a handful of times. The chain joins TRBV5-1 to TRBJ1-1; D uncertain. This CDR3 is built from 14 residues. V was clipped by 4 bases and J by 0 bases, with 10 bases between them. Germline V gene sequence: CDR1 SGHRS, CDR2 YFSETQ. The CDR3 DNA is TGCGCCAGCAGCCAATTGGGCATGAACACTGAAGCTTTCTTT. Encoded protein: CASSQLGMNTEAFF.

This clonotype was observed at least ten times. The chain joins TRBV7-2 to TRBJ2-5, with D unclear. Germline CDR1 SGHTA, CDR2 FQGNSA. V lost 1 base and J lost 4, with 10 bases in between. This CDR3 is 14 amino acids long. The CDR3 sequence: CASSLGSGPETQYF. DNA of the CDR3: TGTGCCAGCAGCTTAGGGTCGGGTCCAGAGACCCAGTACTTC.